This T cell receptor beta chain was documented in a study of shared clonotypes between healthy human individuals (dated by TCRdb to 2020 to 2021). The study in broad terms: The cohort included three men and two women between 18 and 49 years of age. Per donor, three plates each were used for CD4 naive and CD4 memory, two for CD8 naive, and one for CD8 memory. To increase sequencing depth and limit assay-specific biases, TCR repertoire library preparation and sequencing were carried out by different laboratories using diverse techniques. Each donor's leukapheresis produced roughly between roughly 0.85 and 10 billion PBMCs. The study deeply sequenced blood TCR repertoires of five healthy adults to estimate repertoire size and the extent of clonotype sharing between individuals. Findings and caveats that apply to the study as a whole: Based on pairwise subsampling, the degree of clonotype sharing among donors was expected to be affected by sequencing depth. Naive subsets generally had larger estimated clonotype richness than memory subsets did. Compared with non-shared clonotypes, clonotypes shared by all four sorted-subset donors had higher generation probabilities. The small number of donors limited the genetic and exposure-history diversity represented. Roughly 5% of naive CD4, 3.5% of naive CD8, approximately 2% of memory CD4, and about 0.4% of memory CD8 clonotypes were shared across a few donors. Even with the large sequencing depth, rarefaction of the sorted-subset datasets indicated that sequencing was incomplete. Only blood was sampled, and tissue TCR repertoires likely differ from those in blood.

Using the deep immunoSEQ assay, TCR CDR3 regions were amplified from genomic DNA by multiplex PCR. Extracted genomic DNA from each cell subset was spread evenly across all wells of several immunoSEQ 96-well plates, with each plate serving as a replicate. For sorted subsets, around 0.2 ug genomic DNA, equal to 30,000 to 35,000 T cell genomes, was loaded into each replicate PCR. The purified libraries were quantified using a Qubit 3.0 fluorometer, sized with a Bioanalyzer 2100, and then quantified again using the KAPA Library Quantification kit. Every immunoSEQ 96-well plate was sequenced on a dedicated single-read 150-cycle Illumina NextSeq 550 flow cell. Per the source publication's procedure: The immunoSEQ output contained only junctional sequences without quality scores, so filtering could not match that applied to full-length reads. To assign V/J genes and CDR3, sequences were annotated against IMGT germline references using PyIR, a Python wrapper for IgBLAST v1.9. Any read was removed if the V/J assignment was weak (E-value above 1e-6), the CDR3 was missing, or the read contained stop codons, out-of-frame junctions, or ambiguous translated residues. V3J clonotypes were defined as sequences sharing the same inferred V gene, J gene, and CDR3 amino acid sequence. To compute the percentage overlap between repertoires, the number of shared unique clonotypes was divided by the size of the smaller repertoire. RTK rarefaction, the Chao1 estimator, and Recon v2.1 estimates of unobserved clonotypes were used to assess repertoire richness. Generation probabilities for all TCRbeta clonotypes obtained by the gDNA method from a handful of donors were computed using OLGA. The source is immuneACCESS, and TCRdb retained only in-frame sequences with V and J called. Part of the clones is not carried over; for the studies checked, unresolved V genes explain less than half of this, and the remainder is unexplained. For V, J and clone size, that table is used; D and trimming come from the DNA. A total of approximately 980,000 clones appear in this sample, approximately 76% of them only once. The ten largest clones represent over 1.3% of the sample.

Healthy HIV-negative adults with no recently reported acute infections or vaccinations were included as donors. All donors were Caucasian adults living in Nashville, Tennessee, USA. CD4+ T cells were enriched through magnetic negative selection, after which naive cells were positively selected on CD45RA and the remaining negative fraction served as the memory subset. Blood was obtained by leukapheresis, after which PBMCs were separated by Ficoll-Histopaque density gradient centrifugation and cryopreserved in liquid nitrogen vapor phase. Analytical flow cytometry was used to check the purity and quantity of every magnetically sorted T cell population. Genomic DNA was isolated from every sorted fraction and measured by UV absorbance on a Nanodrop 2000c. From the cysteine through the phenylalanine, the CDR3 covers 12 amino acids. Only the CDR3 part of the read is kept: 36 bases, read in frame from the first base. V is cut by 4 bases and J by 7 bases, and the space between the germline ends is 8 bases. CDR1 and CDR2 are read off the germline V gene (reference sequence) as LNHDA and SQIVND.

As to this clone: The antigen this receptor binds is unknown. One base away there is no much larger clone; base qualities are not given.

This chain joins TRBV19 to TRBJ2-1; the D gene remains uncertain. This TCR came from a man aged 18 to 30 in good health. Sequencing was performed on memory CD4+ T cells sorted from blood. The cell subset or site label, as the study defines it: CD45RA-negative fraction. The bases read TGTGCCAGTAGTACACTGGGGAATGAGCAGTTCTTC. Translated, it reads CASSTLGNEQFF. With the portions outside the CDR3 filled from the reference TRBV19 and TRBJ2-1 genes, the complete variable region becomes DGGITQSPKYLFRKEGQNVTLSCEQNLNHDAMYWYRQDPGQGLRLIYYSQIVNDFQKGDIAEGYSVSREKKESFPLTVTSAQKNPTAFYLCASSTLGNEQFFGPGTRLTVL.